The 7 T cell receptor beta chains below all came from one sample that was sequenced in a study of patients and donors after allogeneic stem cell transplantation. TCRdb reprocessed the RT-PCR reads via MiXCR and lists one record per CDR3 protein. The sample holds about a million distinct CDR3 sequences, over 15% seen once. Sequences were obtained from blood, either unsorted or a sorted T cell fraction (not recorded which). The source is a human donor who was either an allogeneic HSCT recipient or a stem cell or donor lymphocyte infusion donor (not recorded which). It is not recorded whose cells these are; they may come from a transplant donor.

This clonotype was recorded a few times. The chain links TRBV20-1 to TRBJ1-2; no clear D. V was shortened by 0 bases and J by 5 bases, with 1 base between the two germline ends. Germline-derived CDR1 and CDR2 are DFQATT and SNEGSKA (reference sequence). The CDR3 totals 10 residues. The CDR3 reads CSAREYGYTF. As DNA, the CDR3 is TGCAGTGCTAGAGAATATGGCTACACCTTC.

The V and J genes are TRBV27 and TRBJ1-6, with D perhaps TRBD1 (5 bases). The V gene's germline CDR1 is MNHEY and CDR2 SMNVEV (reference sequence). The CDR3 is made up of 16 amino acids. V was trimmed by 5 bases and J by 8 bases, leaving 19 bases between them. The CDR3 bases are TGTGCCAGCAGTGGCACAGGTCCCCCGCGGGATTCACCCCTCCACTTT. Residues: CASSGTGPPRDSPLHF.

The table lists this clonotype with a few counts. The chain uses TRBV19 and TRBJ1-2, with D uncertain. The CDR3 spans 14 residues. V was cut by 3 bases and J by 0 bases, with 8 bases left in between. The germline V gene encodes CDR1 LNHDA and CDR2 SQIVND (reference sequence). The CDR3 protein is CASSIRAANYGYTF. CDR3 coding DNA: TGTGCCAGTAGTATTAGAGCAGCTAACTATGGCTACACCTTC.

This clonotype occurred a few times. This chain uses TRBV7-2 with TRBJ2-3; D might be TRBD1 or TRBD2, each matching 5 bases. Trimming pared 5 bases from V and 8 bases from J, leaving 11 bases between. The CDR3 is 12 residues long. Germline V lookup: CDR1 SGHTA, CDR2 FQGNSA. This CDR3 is CASSGGAATQYF. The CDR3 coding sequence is TGTGCCAGCAGCGGGGGAGCCGCTACGCAGTATTTT. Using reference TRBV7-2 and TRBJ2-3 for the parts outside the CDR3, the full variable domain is GAGVSQSPSNKVTEKGKDVELRCDPISGHTALYWYRQSLGQGLEFLIYFQGNSAPDKSGLPSDRFSAERTGGSVSTLTIQRTQQEDSAVYLCASSGGAATQYFGPGTRLTVL.

DNA for the CDR3: TGTGCCAGCAGCTTAAGGAAGGGGAGTTACGGTTCACCCCTCCACTTT. Translation gives CASSLRKGSYGSPLHF. The chain recombines TRBV11-2 with TRBJ1-6; a weak D match, TRBD1 (5 bases). Per germline, CDR1 SGHAT and CDR2 FQNNGV. V was shortened by 2 bases and J by 9 bases, with 17 bases between the two germline ends. The CDR3 has 16 residues.

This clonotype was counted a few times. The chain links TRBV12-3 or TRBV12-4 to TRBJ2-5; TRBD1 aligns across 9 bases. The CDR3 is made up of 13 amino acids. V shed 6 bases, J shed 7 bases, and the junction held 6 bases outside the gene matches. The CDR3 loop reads CASSHGTGRTQYF. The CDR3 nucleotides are TGTGCCAGCAGCCACGGGACAGGGAGGACCCAGTACTTC.

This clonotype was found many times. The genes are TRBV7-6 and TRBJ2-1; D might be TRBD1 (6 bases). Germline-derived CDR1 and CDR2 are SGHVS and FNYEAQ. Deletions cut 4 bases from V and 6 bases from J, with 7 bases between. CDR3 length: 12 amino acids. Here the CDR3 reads CASSSRGNEQFF. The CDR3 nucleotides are TGTGCCAGCAGCTCCAGGGGCAATGAGCAGTTCTTC.